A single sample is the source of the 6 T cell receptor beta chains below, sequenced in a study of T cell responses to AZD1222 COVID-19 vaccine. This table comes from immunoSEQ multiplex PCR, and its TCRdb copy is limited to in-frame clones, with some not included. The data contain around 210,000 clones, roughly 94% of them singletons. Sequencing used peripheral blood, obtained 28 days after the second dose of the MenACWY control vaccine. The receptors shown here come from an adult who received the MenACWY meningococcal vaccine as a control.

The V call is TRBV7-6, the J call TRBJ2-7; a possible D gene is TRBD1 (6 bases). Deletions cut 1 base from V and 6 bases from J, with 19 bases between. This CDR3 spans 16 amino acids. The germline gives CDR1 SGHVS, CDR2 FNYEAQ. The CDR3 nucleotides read TGTGCCAGCAGCTTAGGTCCCCTACAGGGAATGGGCGAGCAGTACTTC. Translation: CASSLGPLQGMGEQYF. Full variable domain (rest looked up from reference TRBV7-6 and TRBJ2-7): GAGVSQSPRYKVTKRGQDVALRCDPISGHVSLYWYRQALGQGPEFLTYFNYEAQQDKSGLPNDRFSAERPEGSISTLTIQRTEQRDSAMYRCASSLGPLQGMGEQYFGPGTRLTVT.

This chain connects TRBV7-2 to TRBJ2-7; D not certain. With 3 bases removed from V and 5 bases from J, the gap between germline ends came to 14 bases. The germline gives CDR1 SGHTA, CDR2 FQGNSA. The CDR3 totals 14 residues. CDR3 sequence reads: CASSLVAYGNEQYF. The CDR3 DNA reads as TGTGCCAGCAGCTTGGTAGCATACGGAAACGAGCAGTACTTC.

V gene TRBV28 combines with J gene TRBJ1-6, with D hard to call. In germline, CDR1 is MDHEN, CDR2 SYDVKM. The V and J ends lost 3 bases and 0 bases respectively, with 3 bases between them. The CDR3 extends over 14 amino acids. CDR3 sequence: CASSLSSYNSPLHF. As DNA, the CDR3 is TGTGCCAGCAGTTTGAGCTCCTATAATTCACCCCTCCACTTT.

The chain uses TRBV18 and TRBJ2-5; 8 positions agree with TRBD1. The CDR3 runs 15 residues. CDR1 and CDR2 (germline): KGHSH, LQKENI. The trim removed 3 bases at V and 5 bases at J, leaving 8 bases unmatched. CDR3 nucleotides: TGTGCCAGCTCACCGCGGACAGGGAATTTGGAGACCCAGTACTTC. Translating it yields CASSPRTGNLETQYF.

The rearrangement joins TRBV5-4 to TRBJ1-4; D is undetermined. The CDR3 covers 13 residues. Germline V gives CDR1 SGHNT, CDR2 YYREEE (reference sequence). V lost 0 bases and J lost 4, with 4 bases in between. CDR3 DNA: TGTGCCAGCAGCTTGGAGGGTAATGAAAAACTGTTTTTT. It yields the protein CASSLEGNEKLFF.

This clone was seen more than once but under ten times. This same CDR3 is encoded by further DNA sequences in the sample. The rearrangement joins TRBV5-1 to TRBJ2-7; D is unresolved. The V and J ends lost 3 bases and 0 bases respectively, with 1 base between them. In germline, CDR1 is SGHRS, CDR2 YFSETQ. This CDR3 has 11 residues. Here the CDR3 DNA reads TGCGCCAGCAGCTCCTCCTACGAGCAGTACTTC. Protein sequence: CASSSSYEQYF.